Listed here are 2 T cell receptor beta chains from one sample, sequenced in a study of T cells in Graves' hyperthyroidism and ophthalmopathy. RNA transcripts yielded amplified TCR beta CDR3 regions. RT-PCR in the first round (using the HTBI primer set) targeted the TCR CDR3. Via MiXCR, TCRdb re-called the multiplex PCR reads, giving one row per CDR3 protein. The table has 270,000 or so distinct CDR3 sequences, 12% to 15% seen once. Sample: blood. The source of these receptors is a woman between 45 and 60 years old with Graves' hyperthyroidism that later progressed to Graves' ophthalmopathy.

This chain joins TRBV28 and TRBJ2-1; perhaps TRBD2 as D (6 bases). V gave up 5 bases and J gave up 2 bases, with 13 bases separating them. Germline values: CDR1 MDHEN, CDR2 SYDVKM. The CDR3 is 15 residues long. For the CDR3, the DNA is TGTGCCAGCAGTCTCTGGGACTCGACCTACAATGAGCAGTTCTTC. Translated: CASSLWDSTYNEQFF. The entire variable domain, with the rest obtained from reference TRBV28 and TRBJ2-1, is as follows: DVKVTQSSRYLVKRTGEKVFLECVQDMDHENMFWYRQDPGLGLRLIYFSYDVKMKEKGDIPEGYSVSREKKERFSLILESASTNQTSMYLCASSLWDSTYNEQFFGPGTRLTVL.

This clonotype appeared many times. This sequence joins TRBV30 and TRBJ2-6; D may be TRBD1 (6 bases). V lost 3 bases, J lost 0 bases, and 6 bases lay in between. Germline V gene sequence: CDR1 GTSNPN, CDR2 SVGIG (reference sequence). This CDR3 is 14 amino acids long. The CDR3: CAWRGASGANVLTF. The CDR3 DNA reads TGTGCCTGGAGGGGGGCCTCTGGGGCCAACGTCCTGACTTTC.